This T cell receptor (beta chain) was identified during a study of cytomegalovirus exposure and HLA in healthy donors. PCR amplification relied on 60 Vbeta primers (plus 13 Jbeta primers). Assay used: immunoSEQ multiplex PCR; TCRdb lists only in-frame clones, some missing. The table lists over 130,000 clones, roughly 80% of them singletons, with around 1.3% in the top ten. The material sequenced was PBMCs. The TCR originated in a female donor in good health and CMV-seronegative.

The CDR3 nucleotides are TGTGCCAGCAGTACAGGGACCGATCTCCCGGATACGCAGTATTTT. It encodes CASSTGTDLPDTQYF. The genes are TRBV2 and TRBJ2-3; possible D gene TRBD1, 6 bases. The length of the CDR3 is 15 residues. The germline gives CDR1 SNHLY, CDR2 FYNNEI. The germline V and J ends were trimmed by 5 bases and 6 bases, with 18 bases remaining between them.